This T cell receptor (beta chain) was sequenced in a study of blood T cell repertoires in COVID-19. Across the study: COVID-19 samples from acute and convalescent phases originated in the United States, Italy and Spain.

The count of this clone is one. During active infection, Seattle patients enrolled and were then monitored through disease. The CDR3 loop spans 14 amino acids. CDR1 and CDR2 (germline): LGHDT, YNNKEL (reference sequence). The V gene lost 5 bases and the J gene lost 4 bases, with 14 bases spanning the gap. Original processing notes: Estimation of nucleated cell counts was performed using reference gene primer amplification. Clones were read by immunoSEQ multiplex PCR, and TCRdb kept only the in-frame ones, dropping some. V and J calls plus clone size are reproduced from that table; the DNA served to infer D and trimming. The table lists a few hundred thousand clones, approximately 88% of them singletons, with about 1.5% in the top ten.

The clonotype originates from a woman younger than 45 with COVID-19, enrolled during active disease. V is TRBV3-1 (or the pseudogene TRBV3-2) and J is TRBJ1-1, with D possibly being TRBD1 (6 bases). Sequencing was done on a sample of peripheral blood. This chain's CDR3 is CASSKYGRGTEAFF. The CDR3 DNA reads as TGTGCCAGCAGCAAATACGGCAGGGGCACTGAAGCTTTCTTT.